This TCR beta chain was retrieved from a study of CD8 T cells in Susac syndrome. Points from the study as a whole: Individuals included in the TCR sequencing and HLA analysis were acknowledged by the study to be relatively few in number. There were approximately 15 Susac-specific public clones in total CD8+ repertoires and roughly five in CD8+ TEMRA repertoires.

An amount of RNA that ranged from roughly 0.45 to 1 ug was reverse transcribed with random hexamers. It was immunoSEQ multiplex PCR that amplified TCR beta CDR3 across 54 Vbeta and 13 Jbeta. TCRdb redid the calling of the immunoSEQ multiplex PCR reads with MiXCR, one entry per CDR3 protein. This table holds around 69,000 distinct CDR3 sequences, over 85% found once. Germline V gene data show CDR1 as WNHNN and CDR2 as SYGVQD (reference sequence). The CDR3 has 13 residues. V lost 2 bases to trimming and J lost 4 bases, with 9 bases between them. TEMRA cells were FACS-enriched, unlike CD8+ and CD4+ T cells, which were negatively isolated. Comments on this clonotype: Antigen: not known.

The sample comprised CD8+ T cells from PBMCs. This sequence originates from a human donor with Susac syndrome. This chain uses TRBV10-1 with TRBJ2-7, with D possibly TRBD1 on 6 matching bases. The DNA of the CDR3 is TGCGCCAGCAGTGAGCCGGACAGTTACGAGCAGTACTTC. As protein: CASSEPDSYEQYF.